These 23 T cell receptor beta chains were all obtained from the same sample, sequenced in a study of T cell responses to AZD1222 COVID-19 vaccine. Data came from immunoSEQ multiplex PCR; TCRdb stores just in-frame clones and leaves some out. There are 150,000 or so clones in the sample; 93% occur only once, and 0.75% to 1% lies in the top ten. The specimen comprised peripheral blood, sampled on day 0 of MenACWY control vaccination. The receptors were gathered from an adult in good health.

The CDR3 here is CASSPGQGADYGYTF. The DNA for the CDR3 is TGTGCCAGCAGTCCCGGACAGGGGGCGGACTATGGCTACACCTTC. The chain combines TRBV28 with TRBJ1-2, with TRBD1 matching 11 bases. The CDR3 covers 15 residues. Germline CDR1 reads MDHEN; CDR2 reads SYDVKM. V was pared by 5 bases and J by 3 bases, with 5 bases of the junction left unmatched.

This chain connects TRBV5-5 to TRBJ2-7; D might be TRBD1 (6 bases). This CDR3 region has 13 residues. Germline V CDR1 and CDR2: SGHKS, YYEKEE (reference sequence). V lost 1 base and J 3 bases, leaving 8 bases between the germline ends. The CDR3 DNA is TGTGCCAGCAGCTTGATCAGGGGCTACGAGCAGTACTTC. Translation gives CASSLIRGYEQYF.

The chain joins TRBV7-8 to TRBJ1-4, with D possibly being TRBD1 (5 bases). Trimming removed 5 bases from V and 8 bases from J, with 21 bases in between. CDR1 and CDR2 (germline): SGHVS, FQNEAQ. The CDR3 extends over 16 amino acids. CDR3 coding DNA: TGTGCCAGCAGCCAGGGTGGACTAGGGGTCGGCGAAAAACTGTTTTTT. Encoded protein: CASSQGGLGVGEKLFF.

The CDR3 loop is CASSLTTYEQYF. Here the CDR3 DNA reads TGTGCCAGCAGCTTGACTACCTACGAGCAGTACTTC. The genes are TRBV7-8 and TRBJ2-7, with a tentative D call TRBD2 (5 bases). There are 12 residues in the CDR3. The V gene lost 3 bases and the J gene lost 2 bases, with 5 bases spanning the gap. Per germline, CDR1 SGHVS and CDR2 FQNEAQ. Full variable domain (missing parts from reference TRBV7-8 and TRBJ2-7): GAGVSQSPRYKVAKRGQDVALRCDPISGHVSLFWYQQALGQGPEFLTYFQNEAQLDKSGLPSDRFFAERPEGSVSTLKIQRTQQEDSAVYLCASSLTTYEQYFGPGTRLTVT.

This chain joins TRBV7-3 and TRBJ1-1; D is perhaps TRBD1 (5 bases). The CDR3 is made up of 13 amino acids. Germline V gives CDR1 SGHTA, CDR2 FQGTGA. Trimming shortened V by 5 bases and J by 4 bases, and 11 bases separated the two germline ends. The CDR3 DNA sequence: TGTGCCAGCAGCCCCCGGAGGGGCACTGAAGCTTTCTTT. This gives the protein CASSPRRGTEAFF.

The chain joins TRBV7-2 to TRBJ2-1, with a weak D call TRBD1 (6 bases). There are 13 residues in the CDR3. Trimming left V 3 bases short and J 13 bases short, with 16 bases between. Germline loops: CDR1 SGHTA, CDR2 FQGNSA. Here the CDR3 reads CASSFGLPGEQFF. CDR3 nucleotide sequence: TGTGCCAGCAGCTTCGGACTCCCAGGGGAACAGTTCTTC.

The chain employs TRBV7-3 and TRBJ2-7; TRBD2 matches 8 bases. Germline V CDR1 and CDR2: SGHTA, FQGTGA. The CDR3 is 13 amino acids. The trim removed 5 bases at V and 11 bases at J, leaving 11 bases unmatched. The CDR3 nucleotides read TGTGCCAGCAGCCCCGAGGGCGGGGGGCCGAAGTACTTC. It encodes CASSPEGGGPKYF.

The rearrangement uses TRBV7-9 and TRBJ1-6, with D possibly matching TRBD1 (6 bases). Germline V gene data show CDR1 as SEHNR and CDR2 as FQNEAQ (reference sequence). This CDR3 has 15 residues. The ends were cut back, 5 bases at V and 5 bases at J, with 13 bases in the middle. CDR3 sequence: CASSPQDRNNSPLHF. As DNA, the CDR3 is TGTGCCAGCAGCCCCCAGGACAGAAATAATTCACCCCTCCACTTT.

The chain uses TRBV28 and TRBJ2-5; the D gene is possibly TRBD1 (5 bases). The CDR3 is 15 residues long. The germline V gene encodes CDR1 MDHEN and CDR2 SYDVKM. The V gene lost 2 bases and the J gene lost 7 bases, with 17 bases spanning the gap. The CDR3 DNA is TGTGCCAGCAGTTTACCCCCGGGTTCAGGGTGGACCCAGTACTTC. Residues: CASSLPPGSGWTQYF.

The chain has TRBV24-1 and TRBJ2-1; a possible D gene is TRBD2 (5 bases). This CDR3 has 15 residues. V was clipped by 9 bases and J by 0 bases, with 14 bases between them. Germline V CDR1 and CDR2: KGHDR, SFDVKD. This CDR3 reads CATDGWEFSYNEQFF. The CDR3 DNA sequence: TGTGCCACCGACGGGTGGGAGTTCTCCTACAATGAGCAGTTCTTC.

This chain links TRBV5-1 with TRBJ2-5; 7 nucleotides line up with TRBD1. The CDR3 loop spans 15 amino acids. Losses at the gene ends were 5 bases for V and 2 bases for J; bases not matched to a gene: 9. CDR1 SGHRS and CDR2 YFSETQ come from the germline V gene. CDR3 nucleotides: TGCGCCAGCAGTTACGGGACAGCTTTACAAGAGACCCAGTACTTC. Translating it yields CASSYGTALQETQYF.

The chain is built from TRBV5-1 and TRBJ1-2; 7 nucleotides line up with TRBD1. Germline V gene sequence: CDR1 SGHRS, CDR2 YFSETQ. V trimming: 1 base; J trimming: 8 bases; junction bases outside the gene matches: 11. The CDR3 is 15 residues long. CDR3 amino acids: CASSLRQGGFEGYTF. The CDR3, as DNA: TGCGCCAGCAGCTTGAGGCAGGGGGGTTTTGAAGGCTACACCTTC.

The chain recombines TRBV6-4 with TRBJ2-2, with TRBD1 identical over 12 bases. The CDR3 contains 19 residues. CDR1 is MRHNA, CDR2 SNTAGT, per germline. The ends lost 5 bases at V and 4 bases at J; junction bases unmatched: 14. CDR3 residues: CASSPQGQGAPGATGELFF. The CDR3 DNA follows: TGTGCCAGCAGTCCTCAGGGACAGGGGGCGCCGGGGGCCACCGGGGAGCTGTTTTTT.

This clone was picked up one time. This rearrangement joins TRBV4-3 to TRBJ2-3; D call uncertain. V shed 0 bases and J shed 2 bases, with 15 bases lying between them. The germline gives CDR1 LGHNA, CDR2 YSLEER. The CDR3 sequence is 17 residues long. CDR3 sequence: CASSQEWSPISTDTQYF. The CDR3 DNA reads TGCGCCAGCAGCCAAGAGTGGTCCCCTATCTCCACAGATACGCAGTATTTT.

The chain is built from TRBV9 and TRBJ2-3; TRBD1 is a possible D gene (6 bases). The V end was cut by 1 base, the J end by 10 bases, with 13 bases between. CDR3 length: 13 residues. Germline V gives CDR1 SGDLS, CDR2 YYNGEE. The CDR3, as DNA: TGTGCCAGCAGCGTATCGGCCCAGGGGTCGCAGTATTTT. Translating it yields CASSVSAQGSQYF.

This rearrangement joins TRBV24-1 to TRBJ2-1, with 13 bases identical to TRBD2. CDR1 is KGHDR, CDR2 SFDVKD, per germline. The CDR3 length is 21 residues. The J segment lost 0 bases and the V segment lost 4 bases, leaving 14 bases of the junction unmatched. The CDR3 loop is CATSDPTRGLAGLSSYNEQFF. The CDR3 DNA reads TGTGCCACCAGTGACCCGACTCGGGGACTAGCGGGGCTCAGCTCCTACAATGAGCAGTTCTTC.

The chain links TRBV6-5 to TRBJ1-1, with D tentatively TRBD1 (5 bases). CDR1 is MNHEY and CDR2 is SVGAGI in the germline V gene. This CDR3 region has 14 residues. V was shortened by 6 bases and J by 0 bases, with 11 bases between the two germline ends. The CDR3 is CASSLGVMNTEAFF. The DNA for the CDR3 is TGTGCCAGCAGCCTAGGGGTAATGAACACTGAAGCTTTCTTT.

The chain combines TRBV19 with TRBJ1-1; D uncertain. CDR1 and CDR2 from the germline V gene are LNHDA and SQIVND (reference sequence). V lost 3 bases, J lost 5 bases, and 16 bases lay in between. There are 15 residues in the CDR3. The CDR3 loop is CASSIGPPRGTEAFF. The CDR3 region has the DNA TGTGCCAGTAGTATCGGGCCTCCTCGCGGTACTGAAGCTTTCTTT.

V usage is TRBV5-1 and J usage is TRBJ2-7, with D possibly being TRBD2 (5 bases). In germline, CDR1 is SGHRS, CDR2 YFSETQ. Trimming took 0 bases from V and 0 from J, leaving 16 bases between them. The CDR3 contains 17 residues. The CDR3 loop is CASSLGGLRDPSYEQYF. The CDR3, as DNA: TGCGCCAGCAGCTTGGGAGGTCTGAGGGATCCCTCCTACGAGCAGTACTTC.

This sequence joins TRBV4-2 and TRBJ2-2, with 10 bases that match TRBD2. CDR3 length equals 18 residues. Unmatched junction bases numbered 10, after V lost 4 bases and J lost 2 bases. CDR1 is LGHNA and CDR2 is YNFKEQ in the germline V gene. CDR3 sequence (DNA): TGTGCCAGCAGCCCCCAGGGTAGCGGGAGGCCTAACACCGGGGAGCTGTTTTTT. Its translation is CASSPQGSGRPNTGELFF.

This chain uses TRBV5-1 with TRBJ1-2; D is unclear. Trimming removed 0 bases from V and 3 bases from J, with 15 bases in between. This CDR3 spans 16 amino acids. The V gene's germline CDR1 is SGHRS and CDR2 YFSETQ. CDR3 sequence reads: CASSLGEGWGDYGYTF. DNA for the CDR3: TGCGCCAGCAGCTTGGGTGAGGGTTGGGGAGACTATGGCTACACCTTC.

The chain couples TRBV5-1 to TRBJ2-3; TRBD2 matches 9 bases. Germline CDR1 is SGHRS and CDR2 is YFSETQ. V dropped 4 bases and J dropped 2; count of bases not matched to a gene: 5. The CDR3 has 15 amino acids. This chain's CDR3 is CASSRSGRITDTQYF. CDR3 DNA sequence: TGCGCCAGCAGCCGGAGCGGGAGGATCACAGATACGCAGTATTTT.

This chain joins TRBV4-3 and TRBJ1-3; no reliable D call. Germline V gene lookup returns CDR1 LGHNA and CDR2 YSLEER. The CDR3 sequence is 16 residues long. Trimming stripped 0 bases from V and 0 bases from J, with 9 bases between. The CDR3 sequence: CASSQEASFSGNTIYF. The CDR3 DNA reads as TGCGCCAGCAGCCAAGAAGCAAGCTTCTCTGGAAACACCATATATTTT.